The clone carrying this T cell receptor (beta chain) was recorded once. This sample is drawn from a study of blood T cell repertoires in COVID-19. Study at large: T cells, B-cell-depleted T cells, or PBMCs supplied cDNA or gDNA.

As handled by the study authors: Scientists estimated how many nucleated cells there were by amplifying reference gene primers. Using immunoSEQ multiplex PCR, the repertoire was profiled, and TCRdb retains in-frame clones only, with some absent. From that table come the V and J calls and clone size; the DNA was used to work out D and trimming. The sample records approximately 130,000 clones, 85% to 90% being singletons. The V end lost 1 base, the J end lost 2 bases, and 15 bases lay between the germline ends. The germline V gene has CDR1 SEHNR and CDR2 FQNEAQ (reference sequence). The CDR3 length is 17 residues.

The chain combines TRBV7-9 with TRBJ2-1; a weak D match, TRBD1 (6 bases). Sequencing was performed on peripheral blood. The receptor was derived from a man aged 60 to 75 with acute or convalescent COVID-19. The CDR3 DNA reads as TGTGCCAGCAGCTTAGGACCAGGGGCTGTTCCCTACAATGAGCAGTTCTTC. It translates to CASSLGPGAVPYNEQFF.